The entry below gives a single T cell receptor beta chain sequence along with its context. The antigen is undetermined. A quantitative 5'-RACE method, one with molecular barcodes, was used to make TCR beta libraries. TCRdb passed the 5' RACE reads through MiXCR, listing each CDR3 protein once. The table has approximately 340,000 distinct CDR3 sequences, about 15% seen once. These data are taken from a study of CD8 T cells in ankylosing spondylitis. Overall study findings and caveats: Reportedly, significant enrichment of disease-linked clones occurred in matched ankylosing spondylitis synovial fluid. Some motif variants had been reported before (in reactive arthritis synovial fluid and blood). Researchers report that disease-linked clones proved CD8+ and relatively rare in peripheral blood.

Germline CDR1 and CDR2: DFQATT and SNEGSKA (reference sequence). The ends lost 4 bases at V and 7 bases at J; junction bases unmatched: 9. The CDR3 covers 14 residues. This receptor was taken from a male donor with ankylosing spondylitis or in good health (not recorded which). Sequenced sample: blood, either unsorted or a sorted T cell fraction (not recorded which). The J gene is TRBJ2-4, the V gene TRBV20-1, with 8 bases aligning to TRBD2. CDR3 DNA: TGCAGTGCTAACGACGGGAGGGCCCTCAACATTCAGTACTTC. Translation gives CSANDGRALNIQYF.